Included here is one TCR beta chain sequence, with context. Its target is unknown. This CDR3 spans 17 amino acids. V lost 0 bases and J lost 3; bases outside the gene matches: 4. Germline V gene lookup returns CDR1 MGHRA and CDR2 YSYEKL. These data are taken from a study of graft-versus-host responses after intestinal transplantation. Data came from immunoSEQ multiplex PCR; TCRdb stores just in-frame clones and leaves some out. Of approximately 89,000 clones in the sample, roughly 92% were seen once. Study results and limitations: After transplant, early declines in HvG clones were associated with peak levels of circulating GvH clones.

The TCR was taken from a human donor who received an intestinal transplant. This specimen was unstimulated CD4+ T cells sorted from spleen or lymph node cells, taken before intestinal transplant. The chain uses TRBV4-1 and TRBJ2-7; 14 nucleotides line up with TRBD2. The CDR3 is CASSQDRLAGGIYEQYF. DNA for the CDR3: TGCGCCAGCAGCCAAGATCGACTAGCGGGGGGGATCTACGAGCAGTACTTC.